This T cell receptor beta chain stems from a study of blood T cell repertoires in COVID-19. Whole-study context: In each case, the material was cDNA or gDNA derived from T cells, B-cell-depleted T cells, or PBMCs.

This CDR3 spans 15 amino acids. Trimming removed 3 bases from V and 5 bases from J, with 13 bases in between. Germline CDR1 is KGHSH and CDR2 is LQKENI. Authors' analysis steps: Reference gene primer amplification in the assay estimated nucleated cell counts. The assay was immunoSEQ multiplex PCR, and TCRdb's table has in-frame clones only and misses some. D and trimming were read from the DNA, whereas the V and J calls and clone size are those reported in that table. Of roughly 250,000 clones in the sample, just under 85% were seen once. This clone showed up just once. Sequences were obtained from peripheral blood. This TCR was sampled from a woman older than 75 with acute or convalescent COVID-19. V usage is TRBV18 and J usage is TRBJ1-4, with a tentative D call TRBD1 (6 bases). CDR3: CASSPGQGTNEKLFF. CDR3 sequence (DNA): TGTGCCAGCTCACCTGGTCAGGGGACGAATGAAAAACTGTTTTTT. The complete variable domain, with remaining parts taken from reference TRBV18 and TRBJ1-4, reads NAGVMQNPRHLVRRRGQEARLRCSPMKGHSHVYWYRQLPEEGLKFMVYLQKENIIDESGMPKERFSAEFPKEGPSILRIQQVVRGDSAAYFCASSPGQGTNEKLFFGSGTQLSVL.